This T cell receptor beta chain came from a study of shared clonotypes between healthy human individuals. General observations from the study: For sorted subsets, rarefaction showed incomplete sequencing despite large depth.

This clone occurred a few times. Its specificity is unknown. V lost 5 bases and J 2 bases, leaving 15 bases between the germline ends. This CDR3 contains 15 residues. Germline V CDR1 and CDR2: MNHNS, SASEGT. Several immunoSEQ plates held equal portions of the genomic DNA taken from each subset. Assay: immunoSEQ multiplex PCR; the TCRdb copy retains only in-frame clones and omits some. Of 2 million to 2.5 million clones in the sample, around 95% were seen once. The gene calls are TRBV6-1 and TRBJ2-5; possibly TRBD1 for D (5 bases). This TCR derives from a young man in good health. Material: naive CD4+ T cells sorted from blood. As for subset: CD45RA+ positively selected. The DNA for the CDR3 is TGTGCCAGCAGTCGTCAGGGCGAGGTGCAAGAGACCCAGTACTTC. Amino acids: CASSRQGEVQETQYF.